These 21 T cell receptor beta chains were sequenced from one sample in a study of shared clonotypes between healthy human individuals. Using immunoSEQ multiplex PCR, the repertoire was profiled, and TCRdb retains in-frame clones only, with some absent. Of more than 2 million clones listed, approximately 96% are singletons. Source material: naive CD4+ T cells sorted from blood. Subset reported: CD45RA+ positively selected. Receptors were obtained from a young man in good health.

Only a few counts were recorded for this clone. This specimen includes other DNA sequences encoding the same CDR3. The chain recombines TRBV2 with TRBJ2-1, with a weak D call TRBD2 (5 bases). There are 15 residues in the CDR3. Germline V gene data show CDR1 as SNHLY and CDR2 as FYNNEI. Trimming pared 6 bases from V and 0 bases from J, leaving 12 bases between. CDR3 region: CASSPLASSYNEQFF. The CDR3 bases are TGTGCCAGCAGCCCGCTAGCATCCTCCTACAATGAGCAGTTCTTC.

J is TRBJ1-3 and V is TRBV5-6; D not certain. The ends were cut back, 1 base at V and 0 bases at J, with 11 bases in the middle. Germline CDR1 and CDR2: SGHDT and YYEEEE. The CDR3 spans 16 residues. The CDR3 bases are TGTGCCAGCAGCTTGTTGTCAGATCTCTCTGGAAACACCATATATTTT. Its protein product is CASSLLSDLSGNTIYF. The full variable domain, rest sourced from reference TRBV5-6 and TRBJ1-3, is DAGVTQSPTHLIKTRGQQVTLRCSPKSGHDTVSWYQQALGQGPQFIFQYYEEEERQRGNFPDRFSGHQFPNYSSELNVNALLLGDSALYLCASSLLSDLSGNTIYFGEGSWLTVV.

This rearrangement joins TRBV7-6 to TRBJ1-1; 7 positions match TRBD1. The CDR3 is 16 residues long. With 6 bases clipped from V and 0 bases from J, the junction kept 10 bases outside the gene matches. CDR1 is SGHVS, CDR2 FNYEAQ, per germline. CDR3 sequence: CASRPTGRGVNTEAFF. CDR3 DNA: TGTGCCAGCAGGCCGACAGGGCGCGGAGTGAACACTGAAGCTTTCTTT.

The chain recombines TRBV9 with TRBJ1-3, with 7 bases that match TRBD1. This CDR3 comprises 17 residues. Germline assignment: CDR1 SGDLS and CDR2 YYNGEE. V gave up 3 bases and J gave up 0 bases; unmatched junction bases: 9. The CDR3: CASSERTGSTSGNTIYF. In DNA, the CDR3 is TGTGCCAGCAGCGAGAGGACAGGATCGACCTCTGGAAACACCATATATTTT.

In its sample, this clone was seen once. J is TRBJ1-4 and V is TRBV4-1, with TRBD1 identical over 8 bases. The ends lost 0 bases at V and 8 bases at J; junction bases unmatched: 5. The CDR3 contains 15 residues. CDR1 is MGHRA, CDR2 YSYEKL, per germline. The CDR3 DNA is TGCGCCAGCAGCCAAGATGGGCCAGGGGGCGAAAAACTGTTTTTT. Encoded protein: CASSQDGPGGEKLFF.

The chain joins TRBV10-1 to TRBJ1-4; weak D call: TRBD1 (5 bases). Germline V gene sequence: CDR1 WNHNN, CDR2 SYGVQD (reference sequence). V was trimmed by 0 bases and J by 4 bases, leaving 12 bases between them. The CDR3 length is 16 residues. The CDR3 protein is CASSESPGTNNEKLFF. CDR3 DNA sequence: TGCGCCAGCAGTGAGTCGCCCGGGACGAATAATGAAAAACTGTTTTTT.

V usage is TRBV11-2 and J usage is TRBJ2-5, with TRBD1 as a possible D gene (6 bases). This CDR3 contains 13 residues. V was clipped by 4 bases and J by 6 bases, with 12 bases between them. Germline loops: CDR1 SGHAT, CDR2 FQNNGV. The CDR3 sequence is CASSSTGDKTQYF. The CDR3 nucleotides are TGTGCCAGCAGCTCCACCGGGGACAAGACCCAGTACTTC.

Notes on this clone: Additional DNA sequences in this sample encode the identical CDR3. The V call is TRBV5-1, the J call TRBJ2-3; 11 nucleotides agree with TRBD2. The V segment lost 2 bases and the J segment 6 bases; nucleotides outside the gene matches: 5. This CDR3 has 15 residues. Looked up from germline, CDR1 is SGHRS and CDR2 is YFSETQ. CDR3 bases: TGCGCCAGCAGCTTAGGGACTAGCGGTACGGATACGCAGTATTTT. Its translation: CASSLGTSGTDTQYF.

The chain is built from TRBV7-2 and TRBJ1-6; D call uncertain. In germline, CDR1 is SGHTA, CDR2 FQGNSA. The CDR3 sequence is 15 residues long. V gave up 5 bases and J gave up 10 bases, with 18 bases separating them. CDR3 in amino acids: CASSPNSGVGSPLHF. The CDR3 coding sequence is TGTGCCAGCAGCCCAAACTCGGGAGTAGGGTCACCCCTCCACTTT.

This chain links TRBV6-5 with TRBJ2-6; the match to TRBD1 covers 9 bases. Germline-derived CDR1 and CDR2 are MNHEY and SVGAGI. Losses at the gene ends were 6 bases for V and 2 bases for J; bases not matched to a gene: 5. The CDR3 has 16 amino acids. The CDR3 coding sequence is TGTGCCAGCAGCTACGGGACAGGGACTGGGGCCAACGTCCTGACTTTC. It specifies CASSYGTGTGANVLTF.

V usage is TRBV6-1 and J usage is TRBJ1-5; D uncertain. There are 13 residues in the CDR3. The V gene lost 2 bases and the J gene lost 9 bases, with 11 bases spanning the gap. Looked up from germline, CDR1 is MNHNS and CDR2 is SASEGT. For the CDR3, the DNA is TGTGCCAGCAGTGAAATGGGAGTCGGGCCCCAGCATTTT. Encoded protein: CASSEMGVGPQHF.

This chain uses TRBV18 with TRBJ1-2; D unclear. Germline V gives CDR1 KGHSH, CDR2 LQKENI. This CDR3 contains 14 residues. V lost 5 bases and J 8 bases, leaving 18 bases between the germline ends. Here the CDR3 reads CASSSGYRLGGYTF. CDR3 coding DNA: TGTGCCAGCTCATCGGGTTACCGGTTGGGGGGCTACACCTTC. Using reference TRBV18 and TRBJ1-2 for the parts outside the CDR3, the full variable domain is NAGVMQNPRHLVRRRGQEARLRCSPMKGHSHVYWYRQLPEEGLKFMVYLQKENIIDESGMPKERFSAEFPKEGPSILRIQQVVRGDSAAYFCASSSGYRLGGYTFGSGTRLTVV.

The rearrangement joins TRBV6-6 to TRBJ2-7; unclear D gene. The CDR3 loop spans 13 amino acids. Trimming pared 0 bases from V and 3 bases from J, leaving 6 bases between. CDR1 is MNHNY, CDR2 SVGAGI, per germline (reference sequence). CDR3 protein: CASSYSAHYEQYF. The DNA of the CDR3 is TGTGCCAGCAGTTACTCGGCCCACTACGAGCAGTACTTC.

The J gene is TRBJ2-5, the V gene TRBV6-5; 7 bases fit TRBD1. Germline lookup yields CDR1 MNHEY and CDR2 SVGAGI. V lost 6 bases to trimming and J lost 6 bases; unmatched junction nucleotides: 13. The CDR3 contains 15 residues. The CDR3 coding sequence is TGTGCCAGCAGCTCCGGGACAGCCCCCGGGAAGACCCAGTACTTC. This codes for CASSSGTAPGKTQYF.

This chain connects TRBV11-2 to TRBJ2-3; 7 bases are shared with TRBD2. Germline assignment: CDR1 SGHAT and CDR2 FQNNGV. The CDR3 covers 16 residues. The J segment lost 4 bases and the V segment lost 1 base, leaving 8 bases of the junction unmatched. The DNA of the CDR3 is TGTGCCAGCAGCTTAGTAACCCCCCGGGGGGCAGATACGCAGTATTTT. It specifies CASSLVTPRGADTQYF.

CDR3 in amino acids: CASSKAMGMETQYF. CDR3 nucleotides: TGTGCCAGCAGCAAGGCGATGGGGATGGAGACCCAGTACTTC. The V call is TRBV21-1, the J call TRBJ2-5. TRBV21-1 is a documented pseudogene. The CDR3 extends over 14 amino acids.

The chain has TRBV10-3 and TRBJ1-1, with D possibly matching TRBD1 (6 bases). The CDR3 sequence is 16 residues long. V lost 8 bases, J lost 0 bases, and 19 bases lay in between. Germline CDR1 reads ENHRY; CDR2 reads SYGVKD. For the CDR3, the DNA is TGTGCCATCTCGGACAGTTTAAGTCTCATGAACACTGAAGCTTTCTTT. Residues: CAISDSLSLMNTEAFF.

The rearrangement links TRBV6-5 to TRBJ1-2; 8 bases are shared with TRBD1. Germline CDR1 MNHEY, CDR2 SVGAGI. This CDR3 has 14 amino acids. With V trimmed by 8 bases and J by 4 bases, 9 bases remained unmatched. In DNA, the CDR3 is TGTGCCAGCCGGAAAGTCGGACAGGGCTATGGCTACACCTTC. Translation gives CASRKVGQGYGYTF.

The chain is built from TRBV30 and TRBJ1-6; 8 bases are a match to TRBD1. This CDR3 is built from 15 residues. Per germline, CDR1 GTSNPN and CDR2 SVGIG (reference sequence). The junction had 9 bases not matched to a gene; V was cut back by 0 bases and J by 11 bases. CDR3 nucleotides: TGTGCCTGGAGTGTACAGGCAGGGGGCCTGCCACCCCTCCACTTT. Protein product: CAWSVQAGGLPPLHF.

Points on this clone: The sample carries other DNA sequences with the same CDR3. The chain carries TRBV29-1 and TRBJ1-5; the D gene is possibly TRBD1 (5 bases). The CDR3 is 12 amino acids. V lost 6 bases, J lost 0 bases, and 6 bases lay in between. From germline, CDR1 is SQVTM and CDR2 ANQGSEA. CDR3 loop: CSVGGSNQPQHF. CDR3 bases: TGCAGCGTCGGGGGTAGCAATCAGCCCCAGCATTTT.

The chain combines TRBV10-1 with TRBJ2-5; 9 nucleotides match TRBD2. CDR1 and CDR2 (germline): WNHNN, SYGVQD (reference sequence). J was trimmed by 3 bases and V by 1 base; bases with no gene match: 6. CDR3 length: 16 amino acids. CDR3 residues: CASSEWASGNKETQYF. CDR3 sequence (DNA): TGCGCCAGCAGTGAGTGGGCTAGCGGGAACAAAGAGACCCAGTACTTC.